The rows below give T cell receptor beta chains drawn from one sample of a study of blood T cell repertoires in COVID-19. TCRdb's table, derived via immunoSEQ multiplex PCR, lists solely in-frame clones and lacks some. The top ten clones hold 4.5% to 7% of a sample with roughly 200,000 clones, 60% to 85% of them seen once. Sequenced sample: peripheral blood. All receptors come from a woman between 70 and 85 years old with acute or convalescent COVID-19. The CDR3 runs from the conserved cysteine through the conserved F or W. The D gene is left open where the match is weak. Only part of the rows carry a size: once, few, many, or a class if the clone is expanded.

CASSDSLSNQPQHF | TGCGCCAGCAGTGACTCTCTTAGCAATCAGCCCCAGCATTTT | 14 | TRBJ1-5 | TRBV10-2 | NA | NA
CASSFGGTSVNEQFF | TGTGCCAGCAGTTTTGGGGGGACTAGCGTCAATGAGCAGTTCTTC | 15 | TRBJ2-1 | TRBV28 | TRBD2 | NA
CASSFEGTHSYEQYF | TGTGCCAGCAGCTTTGAGGGGACACACTCCTACGAGCAGTACTTC | 15 | TRBJ2-7 | TRBV7-2 | NA | NA
CASSLAGSTDTQYF | TGTGCCAGCAGCTTAGCAGGGAGCACAGATACGCAGTATTTT | 14 | TRBJ2-3 | TRBV7-3 | NA | NA
CASSTMGRGDTGELFF | TGTGCCAGCAGTACGATGGGTAGGGGCGACACCGGGGAGCTGTTTTTT | 16 | TRBJ2-2 | TRBV2 | NA | NA
CASSFQTGVNEQFF | TGCGCCAGCAGCTTCCAGACAGGGGTTAATGAGCAGTTCTTC | 14 | TRBJ2-1 | TRBV5-1 | TRBD1 | NA
CASSYRGTGGYEQYF | TGTGCCAGCAGTTACCGGGGGACAGGGGGGTACGAGCAGTACTTC | 15 | TRBJ2-7 | TRBV6-5 | TRBD1 | NA
CASSAEQAVSPLHF | TGTGCCAGCAGCGCTGAACAGGCGGTTTCACCCCTCCACTTT | 14 | TRBJ1-6 | TRBV9 | NA | once
CASRLTGIQGYTF | TGTGCCAGCAGGTTGACAGGGATACAGGGCTACACCTTC | 13 | TRBJ1-2 | TRBV28 | TRBD1 | few
CASSPPTGGNEKLFF | TGTGCCAGCAGTCCCCCGACAGGTGGAAATGAAAAACTGTTTTTT | 15 | TRBJ1-4 | TRBV28 | NA | few
CASSPTGETTNTIYF | TGTGCCAGCAGCCCGACAGGGGAAACGACTAACACCATATATTTT | 15 | TRBJ1-3 | TRBV28 | TRBD1 | NA
CASSFGGGTEAFF | TGTGCCAGCAGTTTTGGGGGAGGCACTGAAGCTTTCTTT | 13 | TRBJ1-1 | TRBV27 | NA | NA
CASSQGLAGVIGELFF | TGTGCCAGCAGCCAAGGACTAGCGGGAGTGATCGGGGAGCTGTTTTTT | 16 | TRBJ2-2 | TRBV14 | TRBD2 | NA
CASSPAAGTGELFF | TGTGCCAGCTCACCGGCAGCGGGCACCGGGGAGCTGTTTTTT | 14 | TRBJ2-2 | TRBV18 | NA | once
CASSLGTGTEAFF | TGTGCCAGCAGTTTGGGGACAGGGACTGAAGCTTTCTTT | 13 | TRBJ1-1 | TRBV28 | TRBD1 | NA
CASRGTGALYEQYF | TGTGCCAGCAGGGGGACAGGGGCGCTGTACGAGCAGTACTTC | 14 | TRBJ2-7 | TRBV2 | TRBD1 | NA
CASSKLQGGGEQFF | TGTGCCAGCAGCAAATTACAGGGTGGGGGTGAGCAGTTCTTC | 14 | TRBJ2-1 | TRBV11-2 | NA | NA
CASSPSFF | TGTGCCAGCAGTCCTTCCTTCTTC | 8 | TRBJ1-2 | TRBV6-6 | NA | NA
CASGGGGRGEQFF | TGTGCCAGCGGTGGGGGAGGGCGAGGGGAGCAGTTCTTC | 13 | TRBJ2-1 | TRBV28 | TRBD2 | NA
CASSQQGAKDTQYF | TGTGCCAGCAGCCAGCAGGGGGCTAAAGATACGCAGTATTTT | 14 | TRBJ2-3 | TRBV3-1/TRBV3-2 | TRBD1 | NA
CASSLAPSSYEQYF | TGTGCCAGCAGTTTAGCACCGAGCTCCTACGAGCAGTACTTC | 14 | TRBJ2-7 | TRBV28 | NA | NA
CASLTEPLTGELFF | TGTGCCAGCCTCACGGAGCCGCTCACCGGGGAGCTGTTTTTT | 14 | TRBJ2-2 | TRBV2 | NA | NA
CASTRGNEQFF | TGTGCCAGCACTCGAGGGAATGAGCAGTTCTTC | 11 | TRBJ2-1 | TRBV6-5 | NA | NA
CASSPGLSSGANVLTF | TGTGCCAGCAGTCCGGGACTCAGCTCTGGGGCCAACGTCCTGACTTTC | 16 | TRBJ2-6 | TRBV28 | NA | NA
CASSWDRGVYGYTF | TGTGCCAGCAGTTGGGACAGGGGGGTCTATGGCTACACCTTC | 14 | TRBJ1-2 | TRBV28 | TRBD1 | NA
CASSPKGQGLYEQYF | TGTGCCAGCTCACCAAAAGGACAGGGTCTTTACGAGCAGTACTTC | 15 | TRBJ2-7 | TRBV18 | TRBD1 | NA
CASSFGESNTGELFF | TGTGCCAGCAGCTTTGGGGAGTCGAACACCGGGGAGCTGTTTTTT | 15 | TRBJ2-2 | TRBV21-1 | NA | NA
CASSPRTSGSNYEQYF | TGTGCCAGCTCACCCCGGACTAGCGGGAGTAACTACGAGCAGTACTTC | 16 | TRBJ2-7 | TRBV18 | TRBD2 | once
CATSVGGTEAFF | TGTGCCACCAGTGTGGGGGGCACTGAAGCTTTCTTT | 12 | TRBJ1-1 | TRBV24-1 | NA | NA
CASSPTRAAGELFF | TGTGCCAGCAGCCCGACTAGAGCGGCCGGGGAGCTGTTTTTT | 14 | TRBJ2-2 | TRBV7-6 | NA | NA
CASRLDRGDTEAFF | TGCGCCAGCAGGTTGGACAGGGGAGACACTGAAGCTTTCTTT | 14 | TRBJ1-1 | TRBV5-1 | TRBD1 | NA
CASSDSASGVDEQFF | TGTGCCAGCAGTGACTCGGCTAGCGGGGTCGATGAGCAGTTCTTC | 15 | TRBJ2-1 | TRBV6-4 | TRBD2 | NA
CASSQDSDLWPQHF | TGTGCCAGCAGCCAAGACAGCGACCTTTGGCCCCAGCATTTT | 14 | TRBJ1-5 | TRBV27 | NA | NA
CASEPGQGLDTQYF | TGCGCCAGCGAACCGGGACAGGGCCTAGATACGCAGTATTTT | 14 | TRBJ2-3 | TRBV10-1 | TRBD1 | few
CASTAGTSGSNEQFF | TGTGCCAGCACCGCCGGGACTAGCGGGAGCAATGAGCAGTTCTTC | 15 | TRBJ2-1 | TRBV27 | TRBD2 | NA
CAITGGSEQYF | TGTGCCATCACTGGCGGAAGCGAGCAGTACTTC | 11 | TRBJ2-7 | TRBV10-3 | NA | NA
CASSLGAGYQPQHF | TGTGCCAGCAGCTTAGGGGCAGGGTATCAGCCCCAGCATTTT | 14 | TRBJ1-5 | TRBV7-6 | NA | NA
CASSLDWARDNEQFF | TGTGCCAGCAGCTTGGACTGGGCTAGGGACAATGAGCAGTTCTTC | 15 | TRBJ2-1 | TRBV7-2 | NA | NA
CASSSGVEETQYF | TGCGCCAGCAGCTCAGGGGTGGAAGAGACCCAGTACTTC | 13 | TRBJ2-5 | TRBV5-1 | NA | NA
CASSPSLAGTYEQYF | TGTGCCAGCTCACCAAGTCTAGCGGGGACCTACGAGCAGTACTTC | 15 | TRBJ2-7 | TRBV18 | TRBD2 | NA
CASSLRGFSVEKLFF | TGTGCCAGCAGTTTACGGGGTTTTTCTGTAGAAAAACTGTTTTTT | 15 | TRBJ1-4 | TRBV28 | NA | NA
CASSFLDISLGATDTQYF | TGTGCCAGCAGCTTCCTAGATATTTCGTTGGGGGCCACAGATACGCAGTATTTT | 18 | TRBJ2-3 | TRBV7-9 | NA | NA
CASSWTGGTEAFF | TGTGCCAGCAGCTGGACAGGGGGGACTGAAGCTTTCTTT | 13 | TRBJ1-1 | TRBV12-3/TRBV12-4 | TRBD1 | NA
CASSGDRPNRSGNTIYF | TGTGCCAGCTCAGGGGACAGACCCAATCGCTCTGGAAACACCATATATTTT | 17 | TRBJ1-3 | TRBV18 | TRBD1 | NA
CASSQLGGSTDTQYF | TGTGCCAGCAGCCAGCTTGGCGGGAGCACAGATACGCAGTATTTT | 15 | TRBJ2-3 | TRBV7-8 | NA | once
CASSRWEAVDGTQYF | TGTGCCAGCTCACGGTGGGAGGCGGTGGACGGTACGCAGTATTTT | 15 | TRBJ2-3 | TRBV18 | NA | NA
CAIGDRASYEQYF | TGTGCCATCGGGGACAGGGCCTCCTACGAGCAGTACTTC | 13 | TRBJ2-7 | TRBV5-4 | TRBD1 | once
CASAGLSGNTIYF | TGTGCCAGTGCAGGGTTATCTGGAAACACCATATATTTT | 13 | TRBJ1-3 | TRBV12-3/TRBV12-4 | NA | NA
CASSSGDQPQHF | TGTGCCAGCAGTTCAGGGGATCAGCCCCAGCATTTT | 12 | TRBJ1-5 | TRBV12-3/TRBV12-4 | NA | NA
CASSIDRNEKLFF | TGTGCCAGTAGTATTGATCGGAATGAAAAACTGTTTTTT | 13 | TRBJ1-4 | TRBV19 | NA | NA
CASSLGQGPNQPQHF | TGTGCCAGCAGTTTGGGACAGGGGCCAAATCAGCCCCAGCATTTT | 15 | TRBJ1-5 | TRBV27 | TRBD1 | few
CASSQGAGDTGELFF | TGCGCCAGCAGCCAGGGGGCGGGGGACACCGGGGAGCTGTTTTTT | 15 | TRBJ2-2 | TRBV5-1 | NA | NA